This T cell receptor (beta chain) originates from a study of shared clonotypes between healthy human individuals. Study as a whole: Each donor had three CD4 naive, three CD4 memory, two CD8 naive and one CD8 memory plate.

V shed 5 bases, J shed 2 bases, and the junction held 5 bases outside the gene matches. Germline V gene lookup returns CDR1 MNHEY and CDR2 SMNVEV (reference sequence). This CDR3 is built from 15 residues. The protocol was immunoSEQ multiplex PCR, while the TCRdb copy is restricted to in-frame clones and leaves out a portion. The sample holds 2 million or so clones, roughly 95% seen once. As concerns this clone: The antigen is not known.

Study-level results: Clonotypes not shared had lower generation probabilities than those common to all four donors.

This chain connects TRBV27 to TRBJ2-1, with TRBD2 identical over 8 bases. The sequence derives from a young man in good health. The sample comprised naive CD4+ T cells sorted from blood. As to subset: CD45RA+ positively selected. The CDR3, as DNA: TGTGCCAGCAGTCTCTATAGCGGGGCCTACAATGAGCAGTTCTTC. Protein: CASSLYSGAYNEQFF.